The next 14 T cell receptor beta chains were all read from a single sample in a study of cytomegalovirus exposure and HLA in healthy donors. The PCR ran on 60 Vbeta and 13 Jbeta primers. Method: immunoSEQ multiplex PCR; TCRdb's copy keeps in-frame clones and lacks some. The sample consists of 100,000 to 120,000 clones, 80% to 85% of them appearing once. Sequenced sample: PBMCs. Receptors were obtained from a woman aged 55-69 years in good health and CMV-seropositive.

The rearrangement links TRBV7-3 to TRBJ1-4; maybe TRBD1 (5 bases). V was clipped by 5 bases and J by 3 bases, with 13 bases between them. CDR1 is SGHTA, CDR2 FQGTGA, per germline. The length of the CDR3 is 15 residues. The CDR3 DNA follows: TGTGCCAGCAGCAAAATGGGGCTTTCTAATGAAAAACTGTTTTTT. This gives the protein CASSKMGLSNEKLFF.

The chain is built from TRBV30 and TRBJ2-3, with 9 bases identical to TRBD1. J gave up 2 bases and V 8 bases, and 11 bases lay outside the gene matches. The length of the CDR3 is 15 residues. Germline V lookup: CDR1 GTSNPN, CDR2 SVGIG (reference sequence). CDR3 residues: CAQSGTGTITDTQYF. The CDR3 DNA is TGTGCCCAGAGCGGGACAGGGACGATCACAGATACGCAGTATTTT.

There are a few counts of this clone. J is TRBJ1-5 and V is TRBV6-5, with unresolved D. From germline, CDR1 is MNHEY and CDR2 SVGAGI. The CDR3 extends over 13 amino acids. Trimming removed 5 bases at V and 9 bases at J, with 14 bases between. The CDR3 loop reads CASSESQFWPQHF. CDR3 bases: TGTGCCAGCAGTGAGAGTCAATTTTGGCCCCAGCATTTT.

CDR3 residues: CAGAGQGSTGELFF. CDR3 coding DNA: TGTGCCGGGGCCGGACAGGGTAGCACCGGGGAGCTGTTTTTT. The V and J genes are TRBV6-6 and TRBJ2-2; 8 bases are shared with TRBD1. CDR1 is MNHNY and CDR2 is SVGAGI in the germline V gene (reference sequence). With 11 bases clipped from V and 4 bases from J, the junction kept 9 bases outside the gene matches. This CDR3 has 14 amino acids.

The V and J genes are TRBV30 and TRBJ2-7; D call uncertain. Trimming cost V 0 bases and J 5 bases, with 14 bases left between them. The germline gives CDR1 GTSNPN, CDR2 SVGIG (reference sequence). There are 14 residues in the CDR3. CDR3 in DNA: TGTGCCTGGAGTGTAGTCCAGGCTCGCCACGAGCAGTACTTC. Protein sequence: CAWSVVQARHEQYF. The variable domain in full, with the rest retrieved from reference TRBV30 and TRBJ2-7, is SQTIHQWPATLVQPVGSPLSLECTVEGTSNPNLYWYRQAAGRGLQLLFYSVGIGQISSEVPQNLSASRPQDRQFILSSKKLLLSDSGFYLCAWSVVQARHEQYFGPGTRLTVT.

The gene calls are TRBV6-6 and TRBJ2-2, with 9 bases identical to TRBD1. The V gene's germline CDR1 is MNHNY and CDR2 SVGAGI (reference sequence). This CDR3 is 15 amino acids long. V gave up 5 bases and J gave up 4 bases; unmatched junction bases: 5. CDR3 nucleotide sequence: TGTGCCAGCAGTACTACAGGGGGCGGCACCGGGGAGCTGTTTTTT. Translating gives CASSTTGGGTGELFF.

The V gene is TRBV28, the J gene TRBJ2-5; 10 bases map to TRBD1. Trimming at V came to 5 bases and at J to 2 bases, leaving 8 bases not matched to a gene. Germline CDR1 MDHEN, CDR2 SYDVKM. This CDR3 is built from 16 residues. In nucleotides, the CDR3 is TGTGCCAGCAGTGCCGAGGGGACAGGGGATCAAGAGACCCAGTACTTC. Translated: CASSAEGTGDQETQYF.

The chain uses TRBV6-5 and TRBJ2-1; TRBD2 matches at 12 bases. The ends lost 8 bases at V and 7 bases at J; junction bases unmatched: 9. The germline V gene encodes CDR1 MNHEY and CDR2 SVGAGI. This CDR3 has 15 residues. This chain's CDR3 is CASGNGLAGLNEQFF. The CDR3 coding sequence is TGTGCCAGCGGCAATGGACTAGCGGGGTTAAATGAGCAGTTCTTC.

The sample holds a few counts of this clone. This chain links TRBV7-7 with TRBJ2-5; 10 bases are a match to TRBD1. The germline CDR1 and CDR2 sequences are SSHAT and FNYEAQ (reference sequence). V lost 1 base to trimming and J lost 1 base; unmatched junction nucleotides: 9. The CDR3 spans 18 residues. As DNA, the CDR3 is TGTGCCAGCAGCTTAGTTGGAGGGGACAGGGGAATCCAAGAGACCCAGTACTTC. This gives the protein CASSLVGGDRGIQETQYF.

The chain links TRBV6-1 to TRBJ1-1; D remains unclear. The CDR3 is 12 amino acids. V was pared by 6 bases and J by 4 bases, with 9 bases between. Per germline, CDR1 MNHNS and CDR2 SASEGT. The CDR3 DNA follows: TGTGCCAGCAGAAAATCCGGCACTGAAGCTTTCTTT. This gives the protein CASRKSGTEAFF.

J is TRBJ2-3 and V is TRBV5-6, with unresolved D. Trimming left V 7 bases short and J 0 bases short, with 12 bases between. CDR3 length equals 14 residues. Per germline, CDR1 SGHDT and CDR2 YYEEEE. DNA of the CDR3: TGTGCCAGCGCCGAGTTGACTAGCACAGATACGCAGTATTTT. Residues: CASAELTSTDTQYF.

The DNA of the CDR3 is TGTGCCACGCCCTTGGGAGCGGGAGATTCTGGAGAGACCCAGTACTTC. This encodes CATPLGAGDSGETQYF. The V and J genes are TRBV19 and TRBJ2-5; 8 nucleotides agree with TRBD2. In germline, CDR1 is LNHDA, CDR2 SQIVND (reference sequence). This CDR3 is 16 amino acids long. With 10 bases clipped from V and 4 bases from J, the junction kept 17 bases outside the gene matches. Variable domain in full (rest from reference TRBV19 and TRBJ2-5): DGGITQSPKYLFRKEGQNVTLSCEQNLNHDAMYWYRQDPGQGLRLIYYSQIVNDFQKGDIAEGYSVSREKKESFPLTVTSAQKNPTAFYLCATPLGAGDSGETQYFGPGTRLLVL.

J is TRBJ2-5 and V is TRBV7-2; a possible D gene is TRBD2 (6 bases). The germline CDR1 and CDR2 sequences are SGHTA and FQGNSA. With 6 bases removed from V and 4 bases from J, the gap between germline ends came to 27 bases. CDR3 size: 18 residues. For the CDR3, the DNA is TGTGCCAGCAGTTTTAAACTAGCCGCTAACAGCTTGGGAGAGACCCAGTACTTC. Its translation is CASSFKLAANSLGETQYF.

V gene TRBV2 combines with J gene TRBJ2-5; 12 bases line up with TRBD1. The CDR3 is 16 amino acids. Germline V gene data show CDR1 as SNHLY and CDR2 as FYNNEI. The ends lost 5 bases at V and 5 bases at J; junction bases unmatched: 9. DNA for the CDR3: TGTGCCAGCAGTACCGGGACAGGGGGCTATGAGGAGACCCAGTACTTC. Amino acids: CASSTGTGGYEETQYF.